The 20 T cell receptor beta chains below come from one sample, sequenced in a study of cytomegalovirus exposure and HLA in healthy donors. The table came from immunoSEQ multiplex PCR; TCRdb's copy has only in-frame clones and leaves some out. The sample has over 120,000 clones; over 80% are singletons. Sequenced input: PBMCs. These receptors all come from a woman in her 30s in good health and CMV-seropositive.

The genes are TRBV29-1 and TRBJ1-1; D is ambiguous. Between the trimmed V and J ends, which lost 1 base and 1 base, there was a span of 16 bases. The CDR3 loop spans 16 amino acids. Germline V lookup: CDR1 SQVTM, CDR2 ANQGSEA. CDR3 nucleotide sequence: TGCAGCGTTGAAGCCCGGGGTCTCCCGAGGAACACTGAAGCTTTCTTT. This codes for CSVEARGLPRNTEAFF.

The CDR3 bases are TGCGCCAGCAGCACAGGACCTACCTACGAGCAGTACTTC. Translation: CASSTGPTYEQYF. V usage is TRBV10-2 and J usage is TRBJ2-7; maybe TRBD1 (5 bases). Germline assignment: CDR1 WSHSY and CDR2 SAAADI. This CDR3 has 13 amino acids. Trimming removed 6 bases from V and 2 bases from J, with 11 bases in between.

The chain is built from TRBV4-1 and TRBJ2-2, with 12 bases lining up with TRBD1. Germline V lookup: CDR1 MGHRA, CDR2 YSYEKL. V lost 4 bases, J lost 4 bases, and 10 bases stayed unmatched. This CDR3 comprises 18 residues. DNA of the CDR3: TGCGCCAGCAGCCCAACCGGTGGGGACAGGGGGCCCACCGGGGAGCTGTTTTTT. Amino acids: CASSPTGGDRGPTGELFF.

The chain links TRBV28 to TRBJ1-2; 10 bases line up with TRBD1. The germline V gene has CDR1 MDHEN and CDR2 SYDVKM. The CDR3 is made up of 16 amino acids. V shed 6 bases and J 5 bases; nucleotides not matched to a gene: 12. The DNA for the CDR3 is TGTGCCAGCAGGCTCCCGGGCGACAGGGGGCGATATGGCTACACCTTC. Amino acids: CASRLPGDRGRYGYTF.

CDR3 sequence: CASSYYSDTQYF. The CDR3 DNA reads TGTGCCAGCAGTTACTATTCAGATACGCAGTATTTT. V gene TRBV2 combines with J gene TRBJ2-3; D gene uncertain. V was shortened by 5 bases and J by 4 bases, with 7 bases between the two germline ends. The CDR3 contains 12 residues. From germline, CDR1 is SNHLY and CDR2 FYNNEI.

The V call is TRBV28, the J call TRBJ2-3; 11 nucleotides line up with TRBD1. Trimming at V came to 4 bases and at J to 2 bases, leaving 8 bases not matched to a gene. The CDR3 spans 17 residues. CDR1 and CDR2 (germline): MDHEN, SYDVKM. The CDR3 spells CASSSSGTGGSTDTQYF. The CDR3 region has the DNA TGTGCCAGCAGTTCCTCAGGGACAGGGGGATCCACAGATACGCAGTATTTT.

The J gene is TRBJ1-1, the V gene TRBV18, with D possibly being TRBD1 (5 bases). CDR3 length equals 14 residues. CDR1 is KGHSH, CDR2 LQKENI, per germline. V was shortened by 3 bases and J by 5 bases, with 13 bases between the two germline ends. Here the CDR3 reads CASSPGGSGTEAFF. DNA for the CDR3: TGTGCCAGCTCACCGGGGGGTTCGGGAACTGAAGCTTTCTTT.

The J gene is TRBJ2-7, the V gene TRBV27, with 13 nucleotides matching TRBD2. CDR1 and CDR2 from the germline V gene are MNHEY and SMNVEV (reference sequence). V shed 6 bases and J 7 bases; nucleotides not matched to a gene: 6. This CDR3 has 14 amino acids. The CDR3 DNA reads as TGTGCCAGCAGCGCCCGGACTAGCGGGAGTGAGCAGTACTTC. It yields the protein CASSARTSGSEQYF.

V gene TRBV29-1 combines with J gene TRBJ2-7; no definite D call. The CDR3 covers 15 residues. V was trimmed by 0 bases and J by 3 bases, leaving 15 bases between them. CDR1 is SQVTM and CDR2 is ANQGSEA in the germline V gene. CDR3 nucleotides: TGCAGCGTTGAAGATCCGCGGTTCGGTCACTACGAGCAGTACTTC. It is translated as CSVEDPRFGHYEQYF.

The rearrangement joins TRBV28 to TRBJ2-7; 12 nucleotides agree with TRBD2. The junction had 7 bases not matched to a gene; V was cut back by 4 bases and J by 3 bases. CDR3 size: 16 residues. From germline, CDR1 is MDHEN and CDR2 SYDVKM. This chain's CDR3 is CASSSKKTSGSYEQYF. The CDR3 DNA follows: TGTGCCAGCAGTTCCAAAAAGACTAGCGGGAGCTACGAGCAGTACTTC.

V is TRBV2 and J is TRBJ2-7; D is perhaps TRBD2 (6 bases). Germline CDR1 and CDR2: SNHLY and FYNNEI. The CDR3 runs 14 residues. Trimming stripped 8 bases from V and 5 bases from J, with 19 bases between. The CDR3 sequence: CASGWTEGYNEQYF. For the CDR3, the DNA is TGTGCCAGCGGCTGGACGGAGGGGTACAACGAGCAGTACTTC.

The chain uses TRBV27 and TRBJ1-3; TRBD1 is a possible D gene (6 bases). The CDR3 runs to 13 residues. V lost 6 bases, J lost 0 bases, and 6 bases lay in between. From germline, CDR1 is MNHEY and CDR2 SMNVEV (reference sequence). Here the CDR3 reads CASRQGSGNTIYF. The CDR3 coding sequence is TGTGCCAGCAGACAGGGCTCTGGAAACACCATATATTTT.

The V call is TRBV9, the J call TRBJ2-3, with no clear D. The V and J ends lost 2 bases and 5 bases respectively, with 6 bases between them. The germline CDR1 and CDR2 sequences are SGDLS and YYNGEE. This CDR3 contains 12 residues. The CDR3 reads CASSVTQDTQYF. The CDR3 DNA reads as TGTGCCAGCAGCGTGACACAAGATACGCAGTATTTT.

This chain links TRBV2 with TRBJ2-7, with 7 bases lining up with TRBD1. With 3 bases clipped from V and 5 bases from J, the junction kept 10 bases outside the gene matches. The CDR3 covers 15 residues. Germline CDR1 reads SNHLY; CDR2 reads FYNNEI. The CDR3 region is CASSEGSDRVDEQYF. The CDR3 nucleotides read TGTGCCAGCAGTGAGGGGAGTGACAGGGTCGACGAGCAGTACTTC.

The chain has TRBV7-9 and TRBJ2-7, with D possibly matching TRBD2 (6 bases). The length of the CDR3 is 11 residues. From germline, CDR1 is SEHNR and CDR2 FQNEAQ (reference sequence). Trimming left V 4 bases short and J 10 bases short, with 11 bases between. CDR3 in DNA: TGTGCCAGCAGCTCCGGTGCGGGACAGTACTTC. Encoded protein: CASSSGAGQYF.

The chain recombines TRBV12-5 with TRBJ2-5; 11 nucleotides align to TRBD1. This CDR3 region has 17 residues. Germline V gives CDR1 LGHNT, CDR2 FRNRAP. V shed 4 bases, J shed 1 base, and the junction held 8 bases outside the gene matches. The CDR3 spells CASGSGQGALGQETQYF. The CDR3 bases are TGTGCTAGTGGTTCCGGACAGGGGGCTTTAGGCCAAGAGACCCAGTACTTC.

This chain connects TRBV29-1 to TRBJ2-1, with D maybe TRBD2 (6 bases). CDR1 and CDR2 from the germline V gene are SQVTM and ANQGSEA. The CDR3 runs to 13 residues. The V and J ends lost 3 bases and 8 bases respectively, with 14 bases between them. As DNA, the CDR3 is TGCAGCGTTGAGAACGGGAGATACGATGAGCAGTTCTTC. This translates into CSVENGRYDEQFF.

The V and J genes are TRBV29-1 and TRBJ2-3, with 11 bases identical to TRBD2. Germline CDR1 is SQVTM and CDR2 is ANQGSEA. The length of the CDR3 is 15 residues. Trimming removed 6 bases from V and 2 bases from J; junction bases left unmatched: 7. The chain's CDR3 is CSVSWTSGYTDTQYF. The CDR3 nucleotides are TGCAGCGTCTCGTGGACTAGCGGGTACACAGATACGCAGTATTTT.

The chain carries TRBV7-9 and TRBJ1-4; D is unclear. The germline V gene has CDR1 SEHNR and CDR2 FQNEAQ (reference sequence). The CDR3 spans 13 residues. V lost 6 bases, J lost 5 bases, and 10 bases lay in between. The CDR3 sequence: CASRAAANEKLFF. DNA of the CDR3: TGTGCCAGCAGGGCCGCGGCCAATGAAAAACTGTTTTTT.

CDR3 coding DNA: TGTGCCAGCAGGAAAGACAGGGGGAACACCGGGGAGCTGTTTTTT. Protein product: CASRKDRGNTGELFF. The gene calls are TRBV6-1 and TRBJ2-2, with TRBD1 identical over 8 bases. V lost 6 bases and J lost 1; bases outside the gene matches: 4. CDR3 length equals 15 residues. Looked up from germline, CDR1 is MNHNS and CDR2 is SASEGT.